Listed below are T cell receptor beta chains from one sample, sequenced in a study of blood T cell repertoires in COVID-19. Generated by immunoSEQ multiplex PCR, the TCRdb table keeps only in-frame clones and is missing some. The table includes fewer than 350,000 clones, approximately 83% detected once. The sequencing input was PBMCs or T cells enriched from blood (not recorded which). Receptors were obtained from a man aged 25 to 45 who had recovered from COVID-19. Each CDR3 is given with its conserved first and last residue. Each record gives: V gene, D gene, clone size, J gene, CDR3 protein, CDR3 DNA. A D gene is named only where the DNA matches it firmly. Only part of the rows carry a size: once, few, many, or a class if the clone is expanded.

>TRBV10-3|NA|NA|TRBJ1-2
CAISESIGRANYGYTF
TGTGCCATCAGTGAGTCGATTGGCAGGGCAAACTATGGCTACACCTTC
>TRBV20-1|TRBD1|NA|TRBJ2-3
CSASSRQGRGLTDTQYF
TGCAGTGCTAGTTCAAGACAGGGTCGGGGCCTTACAGATACGCAGTATTTT
>TRBV9|TRBD1|few|TRBJ2-2
CASSVGGGQGTGELFF
TGTGCCAGCAGCGTAGGAGGGGGACAGGGAACCGGGGAGCTGTTTTTT
>TRBV3-1/TRBV3-2|TRBD1|NA|TRBJ2-6
CASSMRNVDRGRRAGANVLTF
TGTGCCAGCAGCATGCGAAACGTCGACAGGGGAAGGAGGGCTGGGGCCAACGTCCTGACTTTC
>TRBV10-3|NA|NA|TRBJ1-4
CAISATGGIGEKLFF
TGTGCCATCAGCGCGACCGGGGGGATCGGTGAAAAACTGTTTTTT
>TRBV5-1|NA|NA|TRBJ1-2
CASSSVSGNYGYTF
TGCGCCAGCAGCTCGGTTTCGGGGAACTATGGCTACACCTTC
>TRBV19|TRBD1|few|TRBJ1-2
CASRPQGGNYGYTF
TGTGCCAGTAGACCACAGGGGGGTAACTATGGCTACACCTTC
>TRBV10-3|NA|NA|TRBJ2-1
CAISLNRVSSYNEQFF
TGTGCCATCAGCTTAAACAGGGTGAGCTCCTACAATGAGCAGTTCTTC
>TRBV19|TRBD1|NA|TRBJ1-3
CATCRDSGFSGNTIYF
TGTGCCACCTGTAGGGACAGCGGCTTCTCTGGAAACACCATATATTTT
>TRBV5-1|TRBD1|NA|TRBJ2-1
CASSFPGQGLNEQFF
TGCGCCAGCAGCTTCCCGGGACAGGGGTTAAATGAGCAGTTCTTC
>TRBV7-9|NA|NA|TRBJ1-1
CASSLDGFHKGTEAFF
TGTGCCAGCAGCTTAGATGGGTTTCACAAGGGGACTGAAGCTTTCTTT
>TRBV27|NA|NA|TRBJ2-1
CASSLGGAYPWNEQFF
TGTGCCAGCAGTTTGGGGGGGGCCTACCCCTGGAATGAGCAGTTCTTC
>TRBV7-9|TRBD1|NA|TRBJ1-6
CASSTDSGQLGYLNSPLHF
TGTGCCAGCAGCACAGACTCGGGACAGCTTGGCTATCTCAATTCACCCCTCCACTTT
>TRBV9|NA|many|TRBJ1-2
CASTTGGTYGYTF
TGTGCCAGCACCACCGGGGGGACCTATGGCTACACCTTC
>TRBV7-2|TRBD1|NA|TRBJ1-5
CASSHRGGGYQPQHF
TGTGCCAGCAGCCATCGAGGGGGCGGCTATCAGCCCCAGCATTTT
>TRBV30|TRBD2|NA|TRBJ2-1
CAWSVPSGGAFEQFF
TGTGCCTGGAGTGTACCGAGCGGGGGGGCGTTTGAGCAGTTCTTC
>TRBV7-8|TRBD1|NA|TRBJ2-1
CASSAYRGRGNEQFF
TGTGCCAGCAGCGCCTACAGGGGGCGAGGTAATGAGCAGTTCTTC
>TRBV7-2|TRBD2|once|TRBJ2-7
CASSRSGAHEQYF
TGTGCCAGCAGCCGTAGCGGGGCCCACGAGCAGTACTTC
>TRBV6-1|NA|once|TRBJ2-2
CASSERRGPGELFF
TGTGCCAGCAGTGAGCGGCGGGGACCCGGGGAGCTGTTTTTT
>TRBV7-2|NA|NA|TRBJ1-5
CASSYSNQPQHF
TGTGCCAGCAGCTACTCGAATCAGCCCCAGCATTTT
>TRBV5-1|NA|NA|TRBJ1-5
CASSSGDNQPQHF
TGCGCCAGCAGCTCAGGGGACAATCAGCCCCAGCATTTT
>TRBV19|NA|NA|TRBJ1-1
CASSIHSGSGYVGAFF
TGTGCCAGTAGTATACACTCGGGCTCGGGATATGTTGGAGCTTTCTTT
>TRBV5-1|TRBD1|NA|TRBJ1-2
CASEGGTGTGYTF
TGCGCCAGCGAGGGGGGGACAGGGACCGGCTACACCTTC
>TRBV7-2|NA|NA|TRBJ1-2
CASSAGLDQRVSGYTF
TGTGCCAGCAGCGCAGGATTGGACCAGAGGGTCTCTGGCTACACCTTC
>TRBV6-5|TRBD1|few|TRBJ1-3
CASSLGGTGSSTIYF
TGTGCCAGCAGTCTGGGGGGGACAGGTTCGTCCACCATATATTTT
>TRBV9|TRBD2|NA|TRBJ2-1
CASSLRTSGGGEQFF
TGTGCCAGCAGCCTCCGGACTAGCGGGGGGGGTGAGCAGTTCTTC
>TRBV5-4|TRBD2|NA|TRBJ2-3
CASSSGLAGGPTTDTQYF
TGTGCCAGCAGCTCGGGACTAGCGGGGGGACCCACCACAGATACGCAGTATTTT
>TRBV11-2|NA|NA|TRBJ1-1
CASSISGTLDTEAFF
TGTGCCAGCAGCATATCCGGGACACTTGACACTGAAGCTTTCTTT
>TRBV4-2|TRBD1|NA|TRBJ1-4
CASSQHTGTAVGEKLFF
TGTGCCAGCAGCCAACACACCGGGACAGCCGTCGGAGAAAAACTGTTTTTT
>TRBV5-1|NA|NA|TRBJ2-7
CASSTAALSDEQYF
TGCGCCAGCAGCACGGCGGCCCTCTCGGACGAGCAGTACTTC
>TRBV9|NA|few|TRBJ1-3
CASSVGGGNTIYF
TGTGCCAGCAGCGTAGGAGGCGGAAACACCATATATTTT
>TRBV27|NA|NA|TRBJ1-5
CASSFAGGNQPQHF
TGTGCCAGCAGTTTTGCAGGTGGAAATCAGCCCCAGCATTTT
>TRBV6-5|NA|NA|TRBJ1-1
CASSYSIGGAITEAFF
TGTGCCAGCAGTTACTCAATCGGGGGGGCAATTACTGAAGCTTTCTTT
>TRBV4-3|TRBD1|NA|TRBJ1-4
CASSPDGDRGLEKLFF
TGCGCCAGCAGCCCAGACGGGGACAGGGGACTTGAAAAACTGTTTTTT
>TRBV6-5|NA|NA|TRBJ2-7
CASSWQGGYEQYF
TGTGCCAGCAGCTGGCAGGGGGGCTACGAGCAGTACTTC
>TRBV7-2|TRBD2|NA|TRBJ2-1
CASSLSRKRGKDNEQFF
TGTGCCAGCAGCTTATCCCGTAAGCGGGGGAAGGACAATGAGCAGTTCTTC
>TRBV6-5|TRBD1|NA|TRBJ2-2
CASRTGQSTGELFF
TGTGCCAGCAGGACAGGGCAAAGCACCGGGGAGCTGTTTTTT
>TRBV21-1|NA|few|TRBJ2-1
CASSGSRGAGQFF
TGTGCCAGCAGCGGTAGTCGGGGGGCGGGGCAGTTCTTC
>TRBV30|TRBD1|NA|TRBJ2-5
CAWSVRTGIQETQYF
TGTGCCTGGAGTGTAAGGACAGGGATACAAGAGACCCAGTACTTC
>TRBV28|NA|NA|TRBJ1-6
CASSPENNSPLHF
TGTGCCAGCAGCCCCGAGAATAATTCACCCCTCCACTTT
>TRBV7-9|TRBD1|NA|TRBJ2-1
CASSLTQGSYNEQFF
TGTGCCAGCAGCTTAACACAGGGGTCCTACAATGAGCAGTTCTTC
>TRBV20-1|NA|NA|TRBJ1-2
CSAGGVGYTF
TGCAGTGCCGGCGGGGTCGGCTACACCTTC
>TRBV2|NA|NA|TRBJ1-2
CASSEAVGVPRNGYTF
TGTGCCAGCAGTGAAGCGGTCGGAGTTCCTCGAAATGGCTACACCTTC
>TRBV29-1|NA|once|TRBJ1-1
CSSGGAGSMNTEAFF
TGCAGCTCTGGGGGGGCAGGGAGTATGAACACTGAAGCTTTCTTT
>TRBV12-3/TRBV12-4|NA|NA|TRBJ1-2
CASSFGQTSGYTF
TGTGCCAGCAGTTTTGGACAGACGAGTGGCTACACCTTC
>TRBV7-2|TRBD2|NA|TRBJ2-1
CASSRRPGLAGNEQFF
TGTGCCAGCAGTAGGAGACCGGGACTAGCGGGGAATGAGCAGTTCTTC
>TRBV6-5|TRBD1|NA|TRBJ2-5
CASKTGGAETQYF
TGTGCCAGCAAAACAGGGGGCGCGGAGACCCAGTACTTC